What follows describes a single T cell receptor (beta chain). Its antigen is not known. V was shortened by 6 bases and J by 12 bases, with 21 bases between the two germline ends. The germline V gene has CDR1 SGHAT and CDR2 FQNNGV. The CDR3 covers 14 residues. The researchers produced TCR beta cDNA from roughly 500 ng total RNA with a constant-region primer. Nested multiplex PCR, run for three rounds with slightly modified ARM-PCR, yielded TCR beta libraries. A C-beta reverse primer was combined with TRBV1-TRBV30 forward primers in the first two PCR rounds, and each round had 10 cycles. Using its own MiXCR run on the multiplex PCR reads, TCRdb lists one record per CDR3 protein. The sample includes about 120,000 distinct CDR3 sequences, under 70% of them seen just once. From 20-30 mg of unsorted bulk tissue, DNA and RNA were co-extracted together. These data come from a study of tumor-infiltrating lymphocytes in primary liver carcinoma. As for the study in general: T1-T3 N0M0 was the stage of the tumors, which were 4.2 to 10 cm across.

General study points: When set against blood, tumors had a significantly higher top-250-clone fraction (p = 0.039).

This sequence joins TRBV11-2 and TRBJ2-1; a possible D gene is TRBD2 (5 bases). The clonotype originates from a woman in her fifties or sixties with primary liver carcinoma and hepatitis B virus infection. The material sequenced was tumor-adjacent normal liver tissue. The CDR3 spells CASSPDSRYVVQFF. The CDR3 nucleotides read TGTGCCAGCAGTCCGGACTCGAGGTATGTGGTGCAGTTCTTC.